A single sample gave rise to the 9 T cell receptor beta chains below, sequenced in a study of blood T cell repertoires in COVID-19. The assay was immunoSEQ multiplex PCR, and TCRdb's table has in-frame clones only and misses some. The sample has 200,000 to 250,000 clones; roughly 90% are singletons. Sequenced input: PBMCs or T cells enriched from blood (not recorded which). These receptors were collected from a woman in her twenties or thirties who had recovered from COVID-19.

The rearrangement joins TRBV19 to TRBJ2-7, with TRBD1 matching 7 bases. Trimming took 5 bases from V and 5 from J; bases not matched to a gene: 3. The CDR3 runs 12 residues. Germline V CDR1 and CDR2: LNHDA, SQIVND (reference sequence). CDR3 nucleotides: TGTGCCAGTAGTCCGACAGGGAACGAGCAGTACTTC. This gives the protein CASSPTGNEQYF.

The chain is built from TRBV7-9 and TRBJ2-7; D perhaps matches TRBD2 (6 bases). The CDR3 contains 14 residues. With 3 bases removed from V and 5 bases from J, the gap between germline ends came to 14 bases. Germline V gene data show CDR1 as SEHNR and CDR2 as FQNEAQ (reference sequence). CDR3 nucleotide sequence: TGTGCCAGCAGCTTGGCAGGGAGGTTAGACGAGCAGTACTTC. Amino acid sequence: CASSLAGRLDEQYF.

The gene calls are TRBV7-9 and TRBJ1-4; no clear D gene. From germline, CDR1 is SEHNR and CDR2 FQNEAQ (reference sequence). The V and J ends lost 1 base and 8 bases respectively, with 11 bases between them. This CDR3 is built from 14 residues. CDR3: CASSLEEKREKLFF. CDR3 bases: TGTGCCAGCAGCTTAGAGGAGAAGAGGGAAAAACTGTTTTTT.

Here the CDR3 DNA reads TGCGCCAGCAGCCCAAGACAGGTTCCAGATCCTAACAATGAGCAGTTCTTC. This encodes CASSPRQVPDPNNEQFF. The chain employs TRBV5-1 and TRBJ2-1, with a tentative D call TRBD1 (6 bases). Germline V gene data show CDR1 as SGHRS and CDR2 as YFSETQ. Between the trimmed V and J ends, which lost 4 bases and 5 bases, there was a span of 22 bases. This CDR3 region has 17 residues.

V and J are TRBV5-5 and TRBJ2-5; 7 nucleotides line up with TRBD2. With 0 bases clipped from V and 4 bases from J, the junction kept 3 bases outside the gene matches. The CDR3 has 14 amino acids. CDR1 and CDR2 from the germline V gene are SGHKS and YYEKEE (reference sequence). DNA for the CDR3: TGTGCCAGCAGCTTGGGTTGGGGGGGAGAGACCCAGTACTTC. It encodes CASSLGWGGETQYF.

The chain carries TRBV18 and TRBJ1-2; D call uncertain. Germline V gene data show CDR1 as KGHSH and CDR2 as LQKENI. V was trimmed by 2 bases and J by 1 base, leaving 8 bases between them. The CDR3 covers 14 residues. The CDR3 DNA follows: TGTGCCAGCTCACCAGGGAGTGGTAACTATGGCTACACCTTC. Amino acids: CASSPGSGNYGYTF.

This chain links TRBV5-1 with TRBJ1-2; D is unresolved. The CDR3 sequence is 14 residues long. Germline CDR1 and CDR2: SGHRS and YFSETQ. V lost 0 bases, J lost 4 bases, and 10 bases lay in between. The CDR3 nucleotides are TGCGCCAGCAGCTTGGATCACGGAGGCTATGGCTACACCTTC. It codes for CASSLDHGGYGYTF.

The chain couples TRBV29-1 to TRBJ1-2; D might be TRBD1 (6 bases). V lost 6 bases and J lost 4, with 15 bases in between. Germline V gene data show CDR1 as SQVTM and CDR2 as ANQGSEA. The CDR3 covers 13 residues. CDR3 amino acids: CSVPGGPGYGYTF. In DNA form, the CDR3 reads TGCAGCGTCCCGGGGGGGCCCGGCTATGGCTACACCTTC.

The chain combines TRBV18 with TRBJ1-2; TRBD1 matches 7 bases. J gave up 8 bases and V 6 bases, and 12 bases lay outside the gene matches. CDR3 length: 14 amino acids. The germline gives CDR1 KGHSH, CDR2 LQKENI. CDR3 in DNA: TGTGCCAGCTCGGAATTGACAGGGCCGGGCGGCTACACCTTC. Translated, it gives CASSELTGPGGYTF.